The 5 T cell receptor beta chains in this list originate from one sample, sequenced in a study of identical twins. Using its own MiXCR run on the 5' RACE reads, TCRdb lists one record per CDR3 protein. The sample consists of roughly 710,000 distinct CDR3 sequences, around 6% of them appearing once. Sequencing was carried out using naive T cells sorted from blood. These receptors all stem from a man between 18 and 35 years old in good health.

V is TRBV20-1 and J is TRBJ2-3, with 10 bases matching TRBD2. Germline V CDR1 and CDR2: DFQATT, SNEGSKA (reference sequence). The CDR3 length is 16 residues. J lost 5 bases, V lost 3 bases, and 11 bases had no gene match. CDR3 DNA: TGCAGTGCTAGTCAAATAGCGGGAGGTCGCTTAGATACGCAGTATTTT. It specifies CSASQIAGGRLDTQYF.

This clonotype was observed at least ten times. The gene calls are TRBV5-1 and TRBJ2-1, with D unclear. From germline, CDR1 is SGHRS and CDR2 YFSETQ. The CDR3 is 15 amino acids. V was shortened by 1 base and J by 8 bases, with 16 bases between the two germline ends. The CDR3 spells CASSLKKNPTDEQFF. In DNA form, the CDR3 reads TGCGCCAGCAGCTTGAAAAAGAACCCGACGGATGAGCAGTTCTTC.

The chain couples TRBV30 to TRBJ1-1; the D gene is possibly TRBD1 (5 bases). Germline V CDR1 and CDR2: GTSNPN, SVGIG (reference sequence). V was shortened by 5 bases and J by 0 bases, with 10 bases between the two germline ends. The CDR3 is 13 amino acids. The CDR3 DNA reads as TGTGCCTGGGACAGACAGTTGAACACTGAAGCTTTCTTT. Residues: CAWDRQLNTEAFF.

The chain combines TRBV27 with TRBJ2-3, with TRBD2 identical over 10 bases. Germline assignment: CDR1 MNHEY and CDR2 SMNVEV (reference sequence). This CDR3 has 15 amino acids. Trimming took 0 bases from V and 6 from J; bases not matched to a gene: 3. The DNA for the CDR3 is TGTGCCAGCAGTTTATCGCCTAGCGGGAGTGATACGCAGTATTTT. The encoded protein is CASSLSPSGSDTQYF.

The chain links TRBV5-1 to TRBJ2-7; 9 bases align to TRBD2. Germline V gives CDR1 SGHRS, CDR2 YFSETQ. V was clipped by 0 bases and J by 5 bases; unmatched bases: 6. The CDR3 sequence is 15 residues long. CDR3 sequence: CASSLEWTSANEQYF. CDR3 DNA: TGCGCCAGCAGCTTGGAGTGGACTAGCGCAAACGAGCAGTACTTC.